This T cell receptor (beta chain) was retrieved from a study of blood T cell repertoires in COVID-19 (dated by TCRdb to 2018 to 2021). General notes on the study: The collaborator samples originated in the United States, Italy and Spain and spanned the acute and convalescent phases of COVID-19. The material from the prospective study consisted of cDNA or gDNA derived from T cells, B-cell-depleted T cells, or PBMCs. Deeply sampled blood TCRbeta repertoires from subjects exposed to, actively infected with, or recovered from COVID-19 were included in the dataset. The repertoires were released in a freely available public database intended as a resource for research on the immune response to SARS-CoV-2. The samples were drawn from two sources: the first 160 participants of the ongoing ImmuneRACE study, and fewer than 1,500 subjects contributed by 6 global collaborators. The sample metadata nearly always contained a de-identified subject ID, COVID-19 status, age in years and sex. Where available, HLA class I and class II types were taken from metadata supplied by the sample provider and were not determined by assay-based typing. Findings and caveats that apply to the study as a whole: The quantity of clinical and demographic metadata differed by source and by participant and was supplied without curation.

TCRbeta CDR3 regions were amplified from genomic DNA using the immunoSEQ Assay, a bias-controlled multiplex PCR. The original pipeline was this. The number of nucleated cells in each sample was estimated from the amplification of reference gene primers within the assay. To quantify the absolute abundance of each unique TCRbeta CDR3 rearrangement, sequence reads were collapsed and filtered. For each sample, productive Simpson clonality was calculated by taking the square root of Simpson's diversity index across productive rearrangements. TCRdb took this table from immuneACCESS and kept in-frame rearrangements with V and J called. Such tables lack part of the clones; where checked against another copy, unresolved V genes explain under half of the gap, and the rest is unexplained. V, J and clone size are taken as reported in that table, and D and trimming were inferred from the DNA itself. A total of 250,000 to 300,000 clones appear in this sample, 75% to 90% of them only once. Together, the top ten hold under 2% of the sample.

A remark on this clone: Its specific antigen is unknown. One base away there is no much larger clone; base qualities are not given.

Each collaborating institution followed its own protocols to collect whole blood in K2EDTA tubes. For TCRbeta analysis, collaborators shipped samples in one of three forms: frozen whole blood, isolated PBMCs, or DNA extracted from either of those sample types. From the cysteine up to the phenylalanine, the CDR3 has a length of 13 residues. The retained sequence is limited to the CDR3, 39 bases, with the frame set at the first base. Taken from the germline V gene (reference sequence), the CDR1 and CDR2 loops are LGHDT and YNNKEL. V is pared back by 4 bases and J by 7 bases, with 10 bases lying between the germline termini.

This sequence was found in a man aged 25 to 40 with active or convalescent COVID-19. In this chain, TRBV3-1 (or the pseudogene TRBV3-2) is recombined with TRBJ2-2, with the D gene not clear enough to name. The sequenced sample was peripheral blood. The DNA sequence reads TGTGCCAGCAGCCCCCCGTTTCGCGGGGAGCTGTTTTTT. Its protein product is CASSPPFRGELFF.